This TCR beta chain was recovered during a study of human T cells and chemical hapten exposure. Overall study: Small pooled library volume differences chiefly drove per-sample TCR yield variation.

Ten or more counts support this clonotype. TCRdb re-derived calls from the RACE reads in MiXCR, one entry per CDR3 protein. This table holds more than 250,000 distinct CDR3 sequences, roughly 8% found once. The germline V and J ends were trimmed by 5 bases and 0 bases, with 8 bases remaining between them. In germline, CDR1 is LGHDT, CDR2 YNNKEL (reference sequence). This CDR3 contains 13 residues. Time point here: pre-sensitization, week 0. As to treatment: therapeutic diphenylcyclopropenone sensitization with weekly scalp DPC. This receptor was obtained from a man aged 18 to 30 with alopecia areata. Some clones in this sample may be carry-over from other donors' samples. Sequencing was performed on whole blood, taken in connection with sensitization to the hapten diphenylcyclopropenone (DPC). The chain combines TRBV3-1 with TRBJ2-7; D is possibly TRBD2 (5 bases). CDR3 in amino acids: CASSRESSYEQYF. In DNA form, the CDR3 reads TGTGCCAGCAGCAGGGAGAGCTCCTACGAGCAGTACTTC.